The 9 T cell receptor beta chains below all came from one sample that was sequenced in a study of blood T cell repertoires in COVID-19. Clones were read by immunoSEQ multiplex PCR, and TCRdb kept only the in-frame ones, dropping some. The sample consists of 74,000 or so clones, approximately 89% of them appearing once. The source material was peripheral blood. The receptors originated from a human donor in a cohort sampled during active COVID-19.

J is TRBJ1-4 and V is TRBV25-1; D unclear. The CDR3 runs 15 residues. Germline V CDR1 and CDR2: MGHDK, SYGVNS. Trimming stripped 1 base from V and 0 bases from J, with 6 bases between. The CDR3: CASSESRATNEKLFF. The CDR3 DNA follows: TGTGCCAGCAGTGAATCCCGGGCAACTAATGAAAAACTGTTTTTT.

The chain combines TRBV19 with TRBJ2-1, with 10 bases lining up with TRBD1. CDR3 size: 15 residues. V shed 7 bases and J 5 bases; nucleotides not matched to a gene: 8. CDR1 and CDR2 from the germline V gene are LNHDA and SQIVND (reference sequence). The CDR3 nucleotides read TGTGCCAGTACCCAGACAGGGGGCGGCCACAATGAGCAGTTCTTC. Amino acids: CASTQTGGGHNEQFF.

The chain carries TRBV10-1 and TRBJ2-2; 7 nucleotides line up with TRBD2. The CDR3 has 13 residues. Trimming took 6 bases from V and 6 from J; bases not matched to a gene: 4. Germline CDR1 and CDR2: WNHNN and SYGVQD (reference sequence). In nucleotides, the CDR3 is TGCGCCAGCAGGGGGACTATATCCGGGGAGCTGTTTTTT. Encoded protein: CASRGTISGELFF.

This clone was counted a few times. This chain connects TRBV5-4 to TRBJ1-1; D is possibly TRBD1 (5 bases). Germline lookup yields CDR1 SGHNT and CDR2 YYREEE (reference sequence). V was pared by 0 bases and J by 3 bases, with 9 bases between. There are 14 residues in the CDR3. The CDR3 sequence is CASSLVGAHTEAFF. The CDR3 DNA follows: TGTGCCAGCAGCTTGGTTGGGGCGCACACTGAAGCTTTCTTT.

The chain carries TRBV27 and TRBJ2-3; 7 bases are a match to TRBD1. V shed 1 base and J 1 base; nucleotides not matched to a gene: 2. The V gene's germline CDR1 is MNHEY and CDR2 SMNVEV (reference sequence). The CDR3 spans 15 residues. The CDR3 region has the DNA TGTGCCAGCAGTTTATGGGGGACAGGCACAGATACGCAGTATTTT. This encodes CASSLWGTGTDTQYF.

The genes are TRBV7-9 and TRBJ1-1; D ambiguous. Germline V CDR1 and CDR2: SEHNR, FQNEAQ (reference sequence). The CDR3 totals 14 residues. Deletions cut 2 bases from V and 1 base from J, with 8 bases between. In DNA form, the CDR3 reads TGTGCCAGCAGCTTAAATTTCCGGAACACTGAAGCTTTCTTT. This codes for CASSLNFRNTEAFF.

V gene TRBV18 combines with J gene TRBJ1-5; D may be TRBD1 (5 bases). The V end was cut by 0 bases, the J end by 9 bases, with 6 bases between. This CDR3 has 12 amino acids. In germline, CDR1 is KGHSH, CDR2 LQKENI. The CDR3 nucleotides are TGTGCCAGCTCACCACCGCAGGGGCCCCAGCATTTT. It encodes CASSPPQGPQHF.

The DNA for the CDR3 is TGTGCCAGCAGCTCCCTCGGCGGGCAGTACTTC. Protein product: CASSSLGGQYF. This chain joins TRBV11-2 and TRBJ2-7; no clear D. In germline, CDR1 is SGHAT, CDR2 FQNNGV. Trimming removed 4 bases from V and 9 bases from J, with 10 bases in between. The CDR3 is 11 amino acids.

This chain links TRBV6-5 with TRBJ1-2, with 8 bases lining up with TRBD1. Germline CDR1 and CDR2: MNHEY and SVGAGI. With 2 bases clipped from V and 10 bases from J, the junction kept 12 bases outside the gene matches. This CDR3 is built from 15 residues. The CDR3 nucleotides are TGTGCCAGCAGTTACCAGGGACAGGATAAAACTGCCTACACCTTC. Protein product: CASSYQGQDKTAYTF.